The 14 T cell receptor beta chains listed next were all sequenced from one sample in a study of blood T cell repertoires in COVID-19. Here immunoSEQ multiplex PCR was the method, and the copy in TCRdb shows in-frame clones only, minus some. The repertoire includes 100,000 to 150,000 clones, around 88% of them detected once, and about 9.4% sits in the top ten. What was sequenced was peripheral blood. All receptors come from a man aged 45-65 years with acute or convalescent COVID-19.

This sequence joins TRBV5-4 and TRBJ1-4; a weak D match, TRBD1 (5 bases). This CDR3 comprises 15 residues. Trimming removed 1 base at V and 5 bases at J, with 12 bases between. Looked up from germline, CDR1 is SGHNT and CDR2 is YYREEE (reference sequence). The CDR3 protein is CASSLSAGWNEKLFF. The CDR3 DNA follows: TGTGCCAGCAGCTTGTCGGCAGGGTGGAATGAAAAACTGTTTTTT.

This sequence joins TRBV5-6 and TRBJ1-2; TRBD1 agrees at 9 bases. Germline assignment: CDR1 SGHDT and CDR2 YYEEEE. There are 13 residues in the CDR3. Losses at the gene ends were 2 bases for V and 8 bases for J; bases not matched to a gene: 4. Here the CDR3 reads CASSFTGGEGYTF. In DNA, the CDR3 is TGTGCCAGCAGCTTCACAGGGGGCGAGGGCTACACCTTC.

The rearrangement links TRBV5-4 to TRBJ1-2; D not certain. This CDR3 comprises 16 residues. V lost 3 bases to trimming and J lost 4 bases, with 19 bases between them. Germline V gene sequence: CDR1 SGHNT, CDR2 YYREEE (reference sequence). The CDR3 bases are TGTGCCAGCAGCTCGGCCGAGGATGGAATCCCCTATGGCTACACCTTC. This encodes CASSSAEDGIPYGYTF.

The rearrangement links TRBV4-1 to TRBJ1-5; 11 positions agree with TRBD1. The CDR3 totals 17 residues. J lost 11 bases, V lost 0 bases, and 12 bases had no gene match. From germline, CDR1 is MGHRA and CDR2 YSYEKL. The chain's CDR3 is CASSQETRDRGRGTQHF. The CDR3 DNA sequence: TGCGCCAGCAGCCAAGAGACCAGGGACAGGGGGAGGGGGACCCAGCATTTT.

In nucleotides, the CDR3 is TGTGCCAGCAGTTTAGACAGGGGAGGGTATGGCTACACCTTC. This translates into CASSLDRGGYGYTF. The V call is TRBV28, the J call TRBJ1-2; 8 bases align to TRBD1. This CDR3 has 14 residues. CDR1 and CDR2 (germline): MDHEN, SYDVKM. Losses at the gene ends were 2 bases for V and 5 bases for J; bases not matched to a gene: 4.

The V call is TRBV5-1, the J call TRBJ1-3, with 7 bases lining up with TRBD1. CDR1 and CDR2 from the germline V gene are SGHRS and YFSETQ. The CDR3 length is 17 residues. J gave up 2 bases and V 0 bases, and 8 bases lay outside the gene matches. The CDR3 is CASSLDTRGRPGNTIYF. The CDR3 bases are TGCGCCAGCAGCTTGGATACAAGGGGGCGGCCTGGAAACACCATATATTTT.

The chain is built from TRBV27 and TRBJ2-3, with a tentative D call TRBD2 (7 bases). The CDR3 has 14 amino acids. Germline-derived CDR1 and CDR2 are MNHEY and SMNVEV (reference sequence). Trimming cost V 8 bases and J 4 bases, with 16 bases left between them. CDR3 nucleotides: TGTGCCAGCCGGGGGCGGGGGTGGGCAGATACGCAGTATTTT. As protein: CASRGRGWADTQYF.

The CDR3, as DNA: TGCGCCAGCAGCTTCGGGACAGGGAATCAGCCCCAGCATTTT. Protein sequence: CASSFGTGNQPQHF. The J gene is TRBJ1-5, the V gene TRBV10-2; the match to TRBD1 covers 9 bases. Germline assignment: CDR1 WSHSY and CDR2 SAAADI. The CDR3 is 14 residues long. Unmatched junction bases numbered 4, after V lost 6 bases and J lost 4 bases.

V gene TRBV18 combines with J gene TRBJ2-5, with D possibly TRBD2 on 5 matching bases. Looked up from germline, CDR1 is KGHSH and CDR2 is LQKENI. This CDR3 spans 12 amino acids. Trimming removed 5 bases at V and 4 bases at J, with 8 bases between. The CDR3 sequence: CASSVGGETQYF. The DNA of the CDR3 is TGTGCCAGCTCAGTAGGAGGAGAGACCCAGTACTTC.

This clone was seen once. This chain connects TRBV6-5 to TRBJ1-1, with a weak D call TRBD1 (5 bases). The CDR3 sequence is 15 residues long. Germline lookup yields CDR1 MNHEY and CDR2 SVGAGI. Trimming took 2 bases from V and 4 from J, leaving 14 bases between them. CDR3 in amino acids: CASSYGQGLSTEAFF. The CDR3 DNA follows: TGTGCCAGCAGTTACGGGCAGGGCCTGTCCACTGAAGCTTTCTTT.

J is TRBJ2-7 and V is TRBV3-1 (or the pseudogene TRBV3-2); D unresolved. CDR1 is LGHDT, CDR2 YNNKEL, per germline (reference sequence). The CDR3 is made up of 14 amino acids. The ends were cut back, 2 bases at V and 1 base at J, with 9 bases in the middle. CDR3 region: CASSQNSISYEQYF. CDR3 in DNA: TGTGCCAGCAGCCAAAACTCTATTTCCTACGAGCAGTACTTC.

The V call is TRBV7-3, the J call TRBJ1-1; unclear D gene. V shed 4 bases and J shed 0 bases, with 6 bases lying between them. The CDR3 contains 13 residues. Germline loops: CDR1 SGHTA, CDR2 FQGTGA. The CDR3 coding sequence is TGTGCCAGCAGCTCCAGGCTGAACACTGAAGCTTTCTTT. It translates to CASSSRLNTEAFF.

The chain has TRBV3-1 (or the pseudogene TRBV3-2) and TRBJ1-2; 7 nucleotides match TRBD1. The CDR3 consists of 15 residues. Germline CDR1 reads LGHDT; CDR2 reads YNNKEL (reference sequence). Trimming took 0 bases from V and 3 from J; bases not matched to a gene: 4. CDR3 DNA: TGTGCCAGCAGCCAAGATTCTACAGGGGACTATGGCTACACCTTC. The encoded protein is CASSQDSTGDYGYTF.

This chain joins TRBV10-3 and TRBJ1-1; possible D gene TRBD1, 5 bases. This CDR3 has 15 amino acids. CDR1 is ENHRY and CDR2 is SYGVKD in the germline V gene. Trimming shortened V by 11 bases and J by 0 bases, and 19 bases separated the two germline ends. The CDR3 sequence is CASGRGGFVNTEAFF. CDR3 nucleotides: TGTGCCTCAGGGAGGGGAGGTTTCGTGAACACTGAAGCTTTCTTT.